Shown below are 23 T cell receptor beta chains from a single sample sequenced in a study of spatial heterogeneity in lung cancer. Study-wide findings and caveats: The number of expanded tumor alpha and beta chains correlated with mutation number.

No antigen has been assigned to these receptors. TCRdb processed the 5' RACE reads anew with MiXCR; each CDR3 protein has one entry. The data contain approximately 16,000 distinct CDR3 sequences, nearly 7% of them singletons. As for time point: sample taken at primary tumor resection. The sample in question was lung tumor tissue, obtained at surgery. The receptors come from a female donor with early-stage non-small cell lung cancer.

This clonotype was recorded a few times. This CDR3 reads CASSWGTGNNQPQHF. For the CDR3, the DNA is TGTGCCAGCAGCTGGGGGACAGGGAATAATCAGCCCCAGCATTTT. The chain joins TRBV5-5 to TRBJ1-5; 9 bases fit TRBD1. V gave up 3 bases and J gave up 4 bases; unmatched junction bases: 5. CDR3 length equals 15 residues. The germline V gene has CDR1 SGHKS and CDR2 YYEKEE (reference sequence).

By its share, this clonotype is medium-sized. In DNA, the CDR3 is TGTGCCAGCAGCGCCGGGGACAGGCCGGGGGATACGCAGTATTTT. Translated, it gives CASSAGDRPGDTQYF. The chain combines TRBV9 with TRBJ2-3; the match to TRBD1 covers 8 bases. The CDR3 totals 15 residues. Germline V gives CDR1 SGDLS, CDR2 YYNGEE. The V gene end was trimmed by 3 bases and the J gene end by 6 bases; junction bases not matched to a gene: 9. Supplemented by reference TRBV9 and TRBJ2-3, the full variable domain reads DSGVTQTPKHLITATGQRVTLRCSPRSGDLSVYWYQQSLDQGLQFLIQYYNGEERAKGNILERFSAQQFPDLHSELNLSSLELGDSALYFCASSAGDRPGDTQYFGPGTRLTVL.

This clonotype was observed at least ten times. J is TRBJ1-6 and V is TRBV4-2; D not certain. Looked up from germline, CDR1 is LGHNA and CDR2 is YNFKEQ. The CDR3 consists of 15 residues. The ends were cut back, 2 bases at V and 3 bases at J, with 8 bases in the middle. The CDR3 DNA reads TGTGCCAGCAGCCAAAGTAACAGCTATAATTCACCCCTCCACTTT. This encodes CASSQSNSYNSPLHF.

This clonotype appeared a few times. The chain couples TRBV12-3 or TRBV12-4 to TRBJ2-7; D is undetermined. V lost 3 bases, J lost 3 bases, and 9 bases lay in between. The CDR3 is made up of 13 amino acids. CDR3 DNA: TGTGCCAGCAGTTTCGGCGCTGTCTACGAGCAGTACTTC. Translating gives CASSFGAVYEQYF.

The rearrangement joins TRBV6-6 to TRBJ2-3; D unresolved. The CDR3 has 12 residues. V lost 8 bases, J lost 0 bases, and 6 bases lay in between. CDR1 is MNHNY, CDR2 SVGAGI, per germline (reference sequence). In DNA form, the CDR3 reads TGTGCCAGCTCCTCTAGCACAGATACGCAGTATTTT. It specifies CASSSSTDTQYF.

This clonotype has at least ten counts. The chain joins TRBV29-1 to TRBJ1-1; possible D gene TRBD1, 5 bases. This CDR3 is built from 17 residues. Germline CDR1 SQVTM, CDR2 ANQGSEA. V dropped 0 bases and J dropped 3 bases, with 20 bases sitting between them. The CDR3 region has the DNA TGCAGCGTTGAAGATCGGGAGCAGGGAGCATGGTACACTGAAGCTTTCTTT. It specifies CSVEDREQGAWYTEAFF. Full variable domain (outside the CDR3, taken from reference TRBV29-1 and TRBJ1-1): SAVISQKPSRDICQRGTSLTIQCQVDSQVTMMFWYRQQPGQSLTLIATANQGSEATYESGFVIDKFPISRPNLTFSTLTVSNMSPEDSSIYLCSVEDREQGAWYTEAFFGQGTRLTVV.

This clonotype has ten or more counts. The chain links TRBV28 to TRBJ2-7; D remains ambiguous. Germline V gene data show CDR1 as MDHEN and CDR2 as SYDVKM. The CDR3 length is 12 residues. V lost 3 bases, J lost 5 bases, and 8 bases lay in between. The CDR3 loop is CASSLLRHEQYF. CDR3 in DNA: TGTGCCAGCAGTTTGCTTCGCCACGAGCAGTACTTC.

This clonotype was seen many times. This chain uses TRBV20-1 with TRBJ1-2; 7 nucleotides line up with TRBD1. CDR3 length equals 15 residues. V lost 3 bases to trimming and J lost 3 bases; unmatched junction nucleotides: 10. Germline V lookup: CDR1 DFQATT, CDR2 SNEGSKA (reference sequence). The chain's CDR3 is CSASSTGLGDYGYTF. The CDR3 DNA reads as TGCAGTGCTAGCTCGACAGGGCTGGGTGACTATGGCTACACCTTC.

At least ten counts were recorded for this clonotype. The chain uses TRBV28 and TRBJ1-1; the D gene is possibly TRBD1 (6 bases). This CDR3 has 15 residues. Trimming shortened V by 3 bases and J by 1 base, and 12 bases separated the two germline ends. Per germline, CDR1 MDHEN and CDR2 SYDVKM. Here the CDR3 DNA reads TGTGCCAGCAGTTTCACAGGGAGGGGGAACACTGAAGCTTTCTTT. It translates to CASSFTGRGNTEAFF.

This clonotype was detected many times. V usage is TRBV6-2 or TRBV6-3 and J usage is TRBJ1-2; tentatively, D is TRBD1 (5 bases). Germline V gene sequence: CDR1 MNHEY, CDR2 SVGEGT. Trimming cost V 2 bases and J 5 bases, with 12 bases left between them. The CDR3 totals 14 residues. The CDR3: CASSYGDPQYGYTF. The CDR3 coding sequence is TGTGCCAGCAGTTACGGGGACCCTCAATATGGCTACACCTTC.

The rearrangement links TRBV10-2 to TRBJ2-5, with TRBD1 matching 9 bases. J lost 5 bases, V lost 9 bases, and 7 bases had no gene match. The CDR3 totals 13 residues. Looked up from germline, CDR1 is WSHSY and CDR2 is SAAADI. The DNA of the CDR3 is TGCGCCAGTGGGCCACAGGGGGCGGAGACCCAGTACTTC. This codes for CASGPQGAETQYF.

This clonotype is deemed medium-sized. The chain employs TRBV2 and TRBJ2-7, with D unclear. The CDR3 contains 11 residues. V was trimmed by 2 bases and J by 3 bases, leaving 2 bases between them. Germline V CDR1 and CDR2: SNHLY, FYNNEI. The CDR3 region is CASSEYYEQYF. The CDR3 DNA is TGTGCCAGCAGTGAATACTACGAGCAGTACTTC. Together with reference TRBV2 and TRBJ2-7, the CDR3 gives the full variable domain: EPEVTQTPSHQVTQMGQEVILRCVPISNHLYFYWYRQILGQKVEFLVSFYNNEISEKSEIFDDQFSVERPDGSNFTLKIRSTKLEDSAMYFCASSEYYEQYFGPGTRLTVT.

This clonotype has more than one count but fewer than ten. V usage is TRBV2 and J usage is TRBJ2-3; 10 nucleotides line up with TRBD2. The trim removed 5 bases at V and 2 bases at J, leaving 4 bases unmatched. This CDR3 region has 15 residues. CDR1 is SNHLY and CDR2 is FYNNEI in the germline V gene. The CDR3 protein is CASSLSGGDTDTQYF. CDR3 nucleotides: TGTGCCAGCAGTTTAAGCGGGGGGGACACAGATACGCAGTATTTT. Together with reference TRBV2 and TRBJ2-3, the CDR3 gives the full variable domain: EPEVTQTPSHQVTQMGQEVILRCVPISNHLYFYWYRQILGQKVEFLVSFYNNEISEKSEIFDDQFSVERPDGSNFTLKIRSTKLEDSAMYFCASSLSGGDTDTQYFGPGTRLTVL.

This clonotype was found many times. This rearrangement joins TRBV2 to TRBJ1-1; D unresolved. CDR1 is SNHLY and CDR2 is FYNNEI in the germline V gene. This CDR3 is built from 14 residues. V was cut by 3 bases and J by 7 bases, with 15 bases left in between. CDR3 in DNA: TGTGCCAGCAGTGATTACAGCAATCGGAGTGAAGCTTTCTTT. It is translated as CASSDYSNRSEAFF.

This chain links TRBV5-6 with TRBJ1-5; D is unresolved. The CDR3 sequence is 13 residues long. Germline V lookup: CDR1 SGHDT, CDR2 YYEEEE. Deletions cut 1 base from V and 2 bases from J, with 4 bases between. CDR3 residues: CASSLYGNQPQHF. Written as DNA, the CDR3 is TGTGCCAGCAGCTTGTATGGCAATCAGCCCCAGCATTTT.

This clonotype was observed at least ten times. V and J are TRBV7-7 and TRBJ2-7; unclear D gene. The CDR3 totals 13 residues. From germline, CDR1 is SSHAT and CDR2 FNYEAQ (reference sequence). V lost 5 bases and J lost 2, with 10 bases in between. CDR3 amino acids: CASSAEDAYEQYF. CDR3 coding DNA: TGTGCCAGCAGCGCCGAGGACGCCTACGAGCAGTACTTC.

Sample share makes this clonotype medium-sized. The CDR3 region has the DNA TGCGCCAGCAGTGGGGGGAGGTCTGGACAGGGAGGATACTCGGCTGGGGCCAACGTCCTGACTTTC. This encodes CASSGGRSGQGGYSAGANVLTF. The J gene is TRBJ2-6, the V gene TRBV10-2, with 8 bases lining up with TRBD1. The germline gives CDR1 WSHSY, CDR2 SAAADI. The CDR3 runs to 22 residues. Unmatched junction bases numbered 22, after V lost 4 bases and J lost 2 bases.

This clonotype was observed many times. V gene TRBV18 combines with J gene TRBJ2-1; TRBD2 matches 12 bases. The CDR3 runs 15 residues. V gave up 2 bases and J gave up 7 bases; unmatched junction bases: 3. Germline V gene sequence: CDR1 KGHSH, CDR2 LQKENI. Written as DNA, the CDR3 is TGTGCCAGCTCACCAGCTAGCGGGGGGGCAAATGAGCAGTTCTTC. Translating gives CASSPASGGANEQFF.

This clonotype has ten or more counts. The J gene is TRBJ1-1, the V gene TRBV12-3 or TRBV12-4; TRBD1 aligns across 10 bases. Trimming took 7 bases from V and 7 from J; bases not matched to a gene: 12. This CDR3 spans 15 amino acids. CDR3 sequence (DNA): TGTGCCAGCATCCCGGGACAGGGGAAAGGGGGTGAAGCTTTCTTT. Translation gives CASIPGQGKGGEAFF.

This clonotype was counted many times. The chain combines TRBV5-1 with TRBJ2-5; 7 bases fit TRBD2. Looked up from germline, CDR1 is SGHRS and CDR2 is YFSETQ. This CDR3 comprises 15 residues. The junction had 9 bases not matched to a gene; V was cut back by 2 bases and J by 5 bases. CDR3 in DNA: TGCGCCAGCAGCTTAATGAGCGGGGTTGCGGAGACCCAGTACTTC. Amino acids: CASSLMSGVAETQYF.

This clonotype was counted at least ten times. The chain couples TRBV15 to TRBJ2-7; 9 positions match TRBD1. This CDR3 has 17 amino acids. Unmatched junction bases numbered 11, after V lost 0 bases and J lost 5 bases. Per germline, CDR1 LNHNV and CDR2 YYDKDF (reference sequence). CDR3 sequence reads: CATSREGIGTGMDEQYF. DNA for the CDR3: TGTGCCACCAGCAGAGAGGGAATTGGGACAGGGATGGACGAGCAGTACTTC.

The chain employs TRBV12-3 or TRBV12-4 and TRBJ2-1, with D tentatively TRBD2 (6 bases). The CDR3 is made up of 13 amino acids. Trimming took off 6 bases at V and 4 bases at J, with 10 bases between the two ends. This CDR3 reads CASRGDSYNEQFF. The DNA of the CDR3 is TGTGCCAGCAGGGGGGACTCTTACAATGAGCAGTTCTTC.

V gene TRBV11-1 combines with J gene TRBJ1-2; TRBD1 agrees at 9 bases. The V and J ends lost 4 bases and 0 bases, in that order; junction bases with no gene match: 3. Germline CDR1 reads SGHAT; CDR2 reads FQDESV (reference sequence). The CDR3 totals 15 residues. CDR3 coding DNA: TGTGCCAGCAGCTCGGACAGGGGAGCTAACTATGGCTACACCTTC. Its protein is CASSSDRGANYGYTF.